The source of this TCR beta chain is a study of cytomegalovirus exposure and HLA in healthy donors. This table comes from immunoSEQ multiplex PCR, and its TCRdb copy is limited to in-frame clones, with some not included. Of 250,000 to 400,000 clones listed, roughly 88% are singletons. The CDR3 length is 15 residues. Germline CDR1 is SGHRS and CDR2 is YFSETQ. The junction had 6 bases not matched to a gene; V was cut back by 3 bases and J by 3 bases. Sequencing was done on a sample of PBMCs. V gene TRBV5-1 combines with J gene TRBJ2-1; 7 bases fit TRBD1. The receptor was derived from a young man in good health and CMV-seronegative. CDR3 nucleotides: TGCGCCAGCAGCTCGGGGACAGAAAGCTACAATGAGCAGTTCTTC. It translates to CASSSGTESYNEQFF.